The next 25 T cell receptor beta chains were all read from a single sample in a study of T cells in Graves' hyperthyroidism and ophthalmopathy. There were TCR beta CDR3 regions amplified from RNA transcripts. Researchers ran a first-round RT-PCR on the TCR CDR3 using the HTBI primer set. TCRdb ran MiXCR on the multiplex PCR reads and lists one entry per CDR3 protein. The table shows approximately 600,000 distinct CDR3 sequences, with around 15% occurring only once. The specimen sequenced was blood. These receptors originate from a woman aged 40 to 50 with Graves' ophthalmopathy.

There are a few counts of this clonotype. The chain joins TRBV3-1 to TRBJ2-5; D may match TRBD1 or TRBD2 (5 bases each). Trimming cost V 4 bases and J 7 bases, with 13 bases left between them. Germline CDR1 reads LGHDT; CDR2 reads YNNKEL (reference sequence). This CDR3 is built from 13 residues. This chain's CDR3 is CASSPSRDGTQYF. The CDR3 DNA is TGTGCCAGCAGCCCATCCCGGGACGGGACCCAGTACTTC.

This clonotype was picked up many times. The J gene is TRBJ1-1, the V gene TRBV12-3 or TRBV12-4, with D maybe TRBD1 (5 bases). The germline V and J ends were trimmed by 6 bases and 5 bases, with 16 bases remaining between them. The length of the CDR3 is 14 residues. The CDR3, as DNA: TGTGCCAGCAGGAATATCGGGGGGTCTACTGAAGCTTTCTTT. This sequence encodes CASRNIGGSTEAFF.

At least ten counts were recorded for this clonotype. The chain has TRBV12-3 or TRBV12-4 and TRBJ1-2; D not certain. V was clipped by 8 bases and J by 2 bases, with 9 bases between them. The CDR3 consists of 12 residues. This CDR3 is CASADYNYGYTF. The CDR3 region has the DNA TGTGCCAGCGCGGACTACAACTATGGCTACACCTTC.

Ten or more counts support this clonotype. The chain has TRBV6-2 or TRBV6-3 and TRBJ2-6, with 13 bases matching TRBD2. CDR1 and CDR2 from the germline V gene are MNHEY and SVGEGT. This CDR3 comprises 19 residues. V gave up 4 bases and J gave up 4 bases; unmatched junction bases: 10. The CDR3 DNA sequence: TGTGCCAGCAGTTCCCAACTAGCGGGAGGGCCAGTCGGGGCCAACGTCCTGACTTTC. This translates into CASSSQLAGGPVGANVLTF.

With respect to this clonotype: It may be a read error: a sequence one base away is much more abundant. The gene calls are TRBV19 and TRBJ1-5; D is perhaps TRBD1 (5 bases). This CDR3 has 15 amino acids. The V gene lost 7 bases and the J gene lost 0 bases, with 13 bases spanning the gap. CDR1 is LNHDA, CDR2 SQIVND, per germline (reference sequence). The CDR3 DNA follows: TGTGCCAGTACTATCGCAGGGTATAGCAATCAGCCCCAGCATTTT. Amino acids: CASTIAGYSNQPQHF.

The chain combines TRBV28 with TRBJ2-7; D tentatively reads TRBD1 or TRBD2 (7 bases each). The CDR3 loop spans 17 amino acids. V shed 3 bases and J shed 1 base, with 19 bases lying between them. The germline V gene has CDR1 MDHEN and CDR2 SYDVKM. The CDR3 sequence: CASSFGARGRGSYEQYF. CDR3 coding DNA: TGTGCCAGCAGTTTCGGGGCCAGGGGGAGGGGGTCCTACGAGCAGTACTTC.

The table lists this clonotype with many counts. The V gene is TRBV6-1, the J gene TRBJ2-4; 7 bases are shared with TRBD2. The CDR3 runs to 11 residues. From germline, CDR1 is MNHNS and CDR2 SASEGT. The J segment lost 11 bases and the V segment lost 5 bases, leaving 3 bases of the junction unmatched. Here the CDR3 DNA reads TGTGCCAGCAGTTATGCGGGAGTTCAGTACTTC. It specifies CASSYAGVQYF.

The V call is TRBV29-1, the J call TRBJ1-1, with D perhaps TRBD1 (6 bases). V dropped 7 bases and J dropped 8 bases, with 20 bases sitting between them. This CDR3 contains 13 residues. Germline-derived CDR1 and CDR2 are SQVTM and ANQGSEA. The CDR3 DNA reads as TGCAGCGGCGAGGGGGGTAAAGATGGAGAAGCTTTCTTT. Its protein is CSGEGGKDGEAFF.

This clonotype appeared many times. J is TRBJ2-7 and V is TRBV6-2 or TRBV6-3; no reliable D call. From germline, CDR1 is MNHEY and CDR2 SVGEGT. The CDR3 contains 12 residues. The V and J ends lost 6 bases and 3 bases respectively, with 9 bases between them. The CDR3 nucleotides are TGTGCCAGCAGATTAAAAAACTACGAGCAGTACTTC. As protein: CASRLKNYEQYF.

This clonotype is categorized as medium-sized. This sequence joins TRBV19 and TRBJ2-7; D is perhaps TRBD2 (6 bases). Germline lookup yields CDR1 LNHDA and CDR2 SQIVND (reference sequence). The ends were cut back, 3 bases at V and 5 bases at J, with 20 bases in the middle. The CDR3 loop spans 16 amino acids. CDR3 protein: CASSIWVGGRLNEQYF. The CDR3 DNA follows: TGTGCCAGTAGTATCTGGGTCGGAGGGCGACTCAACGAGCAGTACTTC.

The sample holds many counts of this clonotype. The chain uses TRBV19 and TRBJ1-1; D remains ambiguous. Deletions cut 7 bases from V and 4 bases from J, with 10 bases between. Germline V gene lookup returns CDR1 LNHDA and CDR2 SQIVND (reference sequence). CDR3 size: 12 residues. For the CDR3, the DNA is TGTGCCAGTAATACAATAGGCACTGAAGCTTTCTTT. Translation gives CASNTIGTEAFF.

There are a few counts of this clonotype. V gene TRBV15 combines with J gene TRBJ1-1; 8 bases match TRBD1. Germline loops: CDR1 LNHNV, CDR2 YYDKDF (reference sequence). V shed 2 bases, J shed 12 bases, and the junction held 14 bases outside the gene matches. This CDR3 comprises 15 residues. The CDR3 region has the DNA TGTGCCACCAGCAGACCGGGCAGGGGGCGATCCGGATCTTTCTTT. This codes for CATSRPGRGRSGSFF.

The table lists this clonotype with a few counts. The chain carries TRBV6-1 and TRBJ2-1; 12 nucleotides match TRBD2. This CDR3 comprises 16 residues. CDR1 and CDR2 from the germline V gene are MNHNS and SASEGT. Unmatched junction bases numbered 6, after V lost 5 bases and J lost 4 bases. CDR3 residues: CASSQPSGGDYNEQFF. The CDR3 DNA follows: TGTGCCAGCAGTCAACCTAGCGGGGGGGATTACAATGAGCAGTTCTTC.

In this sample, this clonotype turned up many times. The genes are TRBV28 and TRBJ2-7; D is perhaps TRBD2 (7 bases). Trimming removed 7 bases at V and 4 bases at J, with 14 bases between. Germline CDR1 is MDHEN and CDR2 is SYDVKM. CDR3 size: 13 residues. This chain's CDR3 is CASNGRQGYEQYF. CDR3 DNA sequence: TGTGCCAGCAACGGGAGGCAGGGGTACGAGCAGTACTTC.

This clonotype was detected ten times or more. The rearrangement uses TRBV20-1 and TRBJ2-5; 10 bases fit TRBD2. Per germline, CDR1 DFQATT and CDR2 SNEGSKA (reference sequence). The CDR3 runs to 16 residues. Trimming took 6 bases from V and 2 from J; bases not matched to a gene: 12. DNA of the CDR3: TGCAGTGCGAACCAAGGACTAGCGGATCAACAAGAGACCCAGTACTTC. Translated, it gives CSANQGLADQQETQYF.

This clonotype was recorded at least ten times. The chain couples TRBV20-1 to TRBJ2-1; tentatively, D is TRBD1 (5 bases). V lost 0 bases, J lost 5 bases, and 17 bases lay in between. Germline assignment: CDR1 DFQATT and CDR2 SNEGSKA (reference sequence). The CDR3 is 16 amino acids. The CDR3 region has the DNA TGCAGTGCTAGAGATCCCCGGACGGACACCAACAATGAGCAGTTCTTC. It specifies CSARDPRTDTNNEQFF.

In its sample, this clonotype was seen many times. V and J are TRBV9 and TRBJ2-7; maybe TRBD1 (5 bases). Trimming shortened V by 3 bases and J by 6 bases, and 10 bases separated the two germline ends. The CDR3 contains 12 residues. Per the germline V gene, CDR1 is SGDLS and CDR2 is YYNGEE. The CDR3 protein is CASSGQGGEQYF. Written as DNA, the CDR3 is TGTGCCAGCAGCGGTCAGGGCGGCGAGCAGTACTTC.

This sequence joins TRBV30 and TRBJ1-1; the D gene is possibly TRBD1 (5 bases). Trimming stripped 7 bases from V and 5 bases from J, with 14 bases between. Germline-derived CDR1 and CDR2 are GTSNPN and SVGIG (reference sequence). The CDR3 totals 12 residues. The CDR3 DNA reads TGTGCCTCGAGCAGGGTGTGGACTGAAGCTTTCTTT. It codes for CASSRVWTEAFF.

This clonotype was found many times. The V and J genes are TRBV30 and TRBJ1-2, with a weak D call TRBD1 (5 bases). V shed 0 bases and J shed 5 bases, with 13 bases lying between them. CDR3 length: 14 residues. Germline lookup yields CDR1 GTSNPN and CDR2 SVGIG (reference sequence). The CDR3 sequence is CAWSVPGDFYGYTF. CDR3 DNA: TGTGCCTGGAGTGTCCCGGGGGATTTTTATGGCTACACCTTC.

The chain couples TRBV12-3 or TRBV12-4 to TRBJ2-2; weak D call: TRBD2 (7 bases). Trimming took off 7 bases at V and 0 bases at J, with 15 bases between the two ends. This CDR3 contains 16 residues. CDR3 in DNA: TGTGCCAGCACCCCTTGGGAGGGGGCGAACACCGGGGAGCTGTTTTTT. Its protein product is CASTPWEGANTGELFF.

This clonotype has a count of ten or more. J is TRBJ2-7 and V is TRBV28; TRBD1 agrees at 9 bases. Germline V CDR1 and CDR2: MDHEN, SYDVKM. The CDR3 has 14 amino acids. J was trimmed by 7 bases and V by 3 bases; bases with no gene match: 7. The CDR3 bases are TGTGCCAGCAGTTTCATCGGGACAGGGAGAGAGCAGTACTTC. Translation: CASSFIGTGREQYF.

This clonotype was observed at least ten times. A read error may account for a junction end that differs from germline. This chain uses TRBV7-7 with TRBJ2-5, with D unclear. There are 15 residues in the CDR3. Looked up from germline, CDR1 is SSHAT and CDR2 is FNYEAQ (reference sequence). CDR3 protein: CASSLSRLLQETQYF. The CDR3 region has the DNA TGTGCTAGCAGCTTGTCTCGACTCCTACAAGAGACCCAGTACTTC.

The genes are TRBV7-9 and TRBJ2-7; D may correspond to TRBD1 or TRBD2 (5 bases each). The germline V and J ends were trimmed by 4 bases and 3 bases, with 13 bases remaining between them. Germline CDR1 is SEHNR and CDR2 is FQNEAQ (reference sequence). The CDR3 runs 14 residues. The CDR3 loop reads CASSWGPTIYEQYF. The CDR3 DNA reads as TGTGCCAGCAGCTGGGGACCTACAATCTACGAGCAGTACTTC.

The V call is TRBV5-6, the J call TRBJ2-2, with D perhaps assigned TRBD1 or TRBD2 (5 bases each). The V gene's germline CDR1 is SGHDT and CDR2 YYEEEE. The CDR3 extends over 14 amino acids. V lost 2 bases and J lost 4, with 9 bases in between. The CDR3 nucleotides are TGTGCCAGCAGCTTCGGGGCGGGCACCGGGGAGCTGTTTTTT. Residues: CASSFGAGTGELFF.

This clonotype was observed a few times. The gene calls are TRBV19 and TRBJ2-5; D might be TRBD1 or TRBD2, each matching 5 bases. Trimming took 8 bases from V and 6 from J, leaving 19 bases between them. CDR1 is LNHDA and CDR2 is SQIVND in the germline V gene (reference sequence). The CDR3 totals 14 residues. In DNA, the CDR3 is TGTGCCAGTGCCGGTTCCGGGACCCGGCAGACCCAGTACTTC. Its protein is CASAGSGTRQTQYF.